This T cell receptor (beta chain) emerged from a study of T cells in Graves' hyperthyroidism and ophthalmopathy. The source material, RNA transcripts, was used to amplify TCR beta CDR3 regions. The HTBI primer set served for first-round RT-PCR of the TCR CDR3. TCRdb independently ran MiXCR on the multiplex PCR reads; one entry per CDR3 protein. The sample shows about 400,000 distinct CDR3 sequences, about 14% of them seen only once. The ends lost 5 bases at V and 4 bases at J; junction bases unmatched: 10. Looked up from germline, CDR1 is PRHDT and CDR2 is FYEKMQ (reference sequence). This CDR3 contains 15 residues. At least ten counts were recorded for this clonotype.

This TCR came from a woman aged 25 to 39 with Graves' ophthalmopathy. The chain has TRBV13 and TRBJ2-7; 8 bases align to TRBD1. The sequenced sample was blood. The CDR3 DNA is TGTGCCAGCAGCCCAAGGACAGGGATGGAGTACGAGCAGTACTTC. Residues: CASSPRTGMEYEQYF.